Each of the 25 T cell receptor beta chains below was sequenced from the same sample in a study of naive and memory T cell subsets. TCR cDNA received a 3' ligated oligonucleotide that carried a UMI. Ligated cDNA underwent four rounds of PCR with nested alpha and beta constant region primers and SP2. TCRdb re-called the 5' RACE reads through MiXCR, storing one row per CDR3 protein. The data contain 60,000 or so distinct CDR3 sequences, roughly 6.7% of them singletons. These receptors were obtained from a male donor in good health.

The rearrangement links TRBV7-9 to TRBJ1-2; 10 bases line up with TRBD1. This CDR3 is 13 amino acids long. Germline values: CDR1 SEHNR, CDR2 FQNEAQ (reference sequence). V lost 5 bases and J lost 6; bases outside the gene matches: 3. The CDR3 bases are TGTGCCAGCAGCCGGGACAGGGGTAATGGCTACACCTTC. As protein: CASSRDRGNGYTF.

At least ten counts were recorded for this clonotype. CDR3 in amino acids: CASSLLNGRGRNEQFF. The CDR3 region has the DNA TGTGCCAGCAGTCTCCTCAACGGGAGGGGTAGGAATGAGCAGTTCTTC. This sequence joins TRBV28 and TRBJ2-1; 8 bases line up with TRBD2. CDR3 size: 16 residues. The germline gives CDR1 MDHEN, CDR2 SYDVKM. Germline trimming cut 5 bases from V and 7 bases from J; bases unmatched to any gene: 13.

For the CDR3, the DNA is TGTGCCAGCAGAACAACGTCTAATGAGCAGTTCTTC. This sequence encodes CASRTTSNEQFF. The chain is built from TRBV6-1 and TRBJ2-1; the D is unclear. CDR1 is MNHNS, CDR2 SASEGT, per germline. Trimming pared 6 bases from V and 7 bases from J, leaving 10 bases between. This CDR3 has 12 amino acids.

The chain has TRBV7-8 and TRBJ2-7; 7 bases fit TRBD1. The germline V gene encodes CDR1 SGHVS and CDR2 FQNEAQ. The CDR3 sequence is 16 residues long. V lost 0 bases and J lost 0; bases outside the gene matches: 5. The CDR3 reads CASSLALGQSSYEQYF. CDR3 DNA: TGTGCCAGCAGCTTAGCGCTGGGACAGAGCTCCTACGAGCAGTACTTC.

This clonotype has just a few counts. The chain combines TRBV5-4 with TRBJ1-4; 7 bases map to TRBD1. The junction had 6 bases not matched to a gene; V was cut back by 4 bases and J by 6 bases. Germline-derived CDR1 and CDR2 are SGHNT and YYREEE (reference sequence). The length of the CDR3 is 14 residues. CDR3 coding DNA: TGTGCCAGCAGCCCAAACAGGGGTGATGAAAAACTGTTTTTT. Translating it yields CASSPNRGDEKLFF. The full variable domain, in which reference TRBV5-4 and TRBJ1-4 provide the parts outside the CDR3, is ETGVTQSPTHLIKTRGQQVTLRCSSQSGHNTVSWYQQALGQGPQFIFQYYREEENGRGNFPPRFSGLQFPNYSSELNVNALELDDSALYLCASSPNRGDEKLFFGSGTQLSVL.

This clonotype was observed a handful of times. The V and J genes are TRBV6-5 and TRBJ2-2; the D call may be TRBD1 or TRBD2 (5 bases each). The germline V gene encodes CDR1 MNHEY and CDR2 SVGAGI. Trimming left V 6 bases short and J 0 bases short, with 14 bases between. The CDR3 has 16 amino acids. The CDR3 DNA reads TGTGCCAGCAGCCCCGTTGGGACCGCGAACACCGGGGAGCTGTTTTTT. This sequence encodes CASSPVGTANTGELFF.

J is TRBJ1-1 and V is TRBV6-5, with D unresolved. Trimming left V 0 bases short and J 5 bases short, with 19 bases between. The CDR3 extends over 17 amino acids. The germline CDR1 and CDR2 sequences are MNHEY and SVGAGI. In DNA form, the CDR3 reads TGTGCCAGCAGTTACTCCCTCGTGCGGGCGGGTGAAACTGAAGCTTTCTTT. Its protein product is CASSYSLVRAGETEAFF.

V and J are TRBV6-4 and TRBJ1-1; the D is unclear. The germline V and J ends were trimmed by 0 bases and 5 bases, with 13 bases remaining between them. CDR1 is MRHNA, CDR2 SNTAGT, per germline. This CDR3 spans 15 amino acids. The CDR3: CASSDSWGIGTEAFF. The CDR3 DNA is TGTGCCAGCAGTGACTCTTGGGGTATAGGGACTGAAGCTTTCTTT.

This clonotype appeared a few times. For the CDR3, the DNA is TGCAGCGTCCCGGACAGGGGAGTTAGGAGCACTGAAGCTTTCTTT. This gives the protein CSVPDRGVRSTEAFF. The chain has TRBV29-1 and TRBJ1-1, with 9 bases identical to TRBD1. Trimming removed 6 bases from V and 4 bases from J; junction bases left unmatched: 12. The CDR3 totals 15 residues. Germline loops: CDR1 SQVTM, CDR2 ANQGSEA.

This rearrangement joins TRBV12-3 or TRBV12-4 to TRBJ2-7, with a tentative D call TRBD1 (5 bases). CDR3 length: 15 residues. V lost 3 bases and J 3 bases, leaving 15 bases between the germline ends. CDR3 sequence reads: CASSLVQDRSYEQYF. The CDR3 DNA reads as TGTGCCAGCAGTTTGGTACAGGATCGAAGCTACGAGCAGTACTTC.

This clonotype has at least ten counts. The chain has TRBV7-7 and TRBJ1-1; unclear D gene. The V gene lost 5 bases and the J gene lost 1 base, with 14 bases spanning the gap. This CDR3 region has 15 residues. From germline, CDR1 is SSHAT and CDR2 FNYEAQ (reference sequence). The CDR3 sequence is CASSPTDIRNTEAFF. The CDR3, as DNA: TGTGCCAGCAGCCCTACCGACATCCGGAACACTGAAGCTTTCTTT.

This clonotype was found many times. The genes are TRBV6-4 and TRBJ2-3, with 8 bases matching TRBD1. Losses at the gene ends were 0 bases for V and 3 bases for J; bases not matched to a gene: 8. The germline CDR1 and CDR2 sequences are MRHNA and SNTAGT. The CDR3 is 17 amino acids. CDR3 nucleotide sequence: TGTGCCAGCAGTGACTCGACCAGGGGGCTAAGGACAGATACGCAGTATTTT. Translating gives CASSDSTRGLRTDTQYF.

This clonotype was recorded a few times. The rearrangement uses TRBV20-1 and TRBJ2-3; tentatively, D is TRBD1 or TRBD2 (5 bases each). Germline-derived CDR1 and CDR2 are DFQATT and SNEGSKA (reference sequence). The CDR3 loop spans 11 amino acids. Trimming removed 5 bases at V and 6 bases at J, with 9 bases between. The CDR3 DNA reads TGCAGTGCTCCGGGACGGGATACGCAGTATTTT. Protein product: CSAPGRDTQYF.

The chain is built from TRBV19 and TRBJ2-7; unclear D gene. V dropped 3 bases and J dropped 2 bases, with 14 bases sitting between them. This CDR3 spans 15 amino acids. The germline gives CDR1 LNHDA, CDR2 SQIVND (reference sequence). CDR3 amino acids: CASSISPGRTYEQYF. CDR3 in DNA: TGTGCCAGTAGTATTTCACCAGGACGAACCTACGAGCAGTACTTC.

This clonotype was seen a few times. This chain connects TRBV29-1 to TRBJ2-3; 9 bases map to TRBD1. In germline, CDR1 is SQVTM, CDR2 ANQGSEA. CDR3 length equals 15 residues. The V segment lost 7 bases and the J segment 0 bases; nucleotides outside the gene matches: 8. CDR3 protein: CSAMDRGTSTDTQYF. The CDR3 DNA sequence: TGCAGCGCCATGGACAGGGGAACTAGCACAGATACGCAGTATTTT.

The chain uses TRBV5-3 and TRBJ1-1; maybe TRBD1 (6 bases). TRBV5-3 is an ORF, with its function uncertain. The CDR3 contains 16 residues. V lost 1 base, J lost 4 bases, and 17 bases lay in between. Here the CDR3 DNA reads TGTGCCAGAAGCTTGCGGACAGAAAGGAGCGGCACTGAAGCTTTCTTT. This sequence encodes CARSLRTERSGTEAFF.

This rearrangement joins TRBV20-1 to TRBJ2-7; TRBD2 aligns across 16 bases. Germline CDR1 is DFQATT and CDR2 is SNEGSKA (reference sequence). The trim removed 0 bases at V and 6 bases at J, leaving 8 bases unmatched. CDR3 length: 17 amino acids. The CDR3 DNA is TGCAGTGCTAGAGATCCGGGACTAGCGGGAGGGCTCTTCGAGCAGTACTTC. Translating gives CSARDPGLAGGLFEQYF.

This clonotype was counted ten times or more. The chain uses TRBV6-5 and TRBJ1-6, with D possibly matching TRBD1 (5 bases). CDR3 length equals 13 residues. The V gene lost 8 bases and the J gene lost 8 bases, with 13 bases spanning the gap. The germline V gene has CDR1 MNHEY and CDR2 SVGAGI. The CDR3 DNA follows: TGTGCCAGCTCCAGGGAGGAAGATTCACCCCTCCACTTT. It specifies CASSREEDSPLHF.

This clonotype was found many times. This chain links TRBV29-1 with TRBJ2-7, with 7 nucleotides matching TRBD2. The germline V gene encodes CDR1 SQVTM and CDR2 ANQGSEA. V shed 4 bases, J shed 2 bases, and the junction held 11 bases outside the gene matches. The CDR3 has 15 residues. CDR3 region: CSVATSGTYTYEQYF. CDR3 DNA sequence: TGCAGCGTTGCTACGAGCGGGACTTACACCTACGAGCAGTACTTC.

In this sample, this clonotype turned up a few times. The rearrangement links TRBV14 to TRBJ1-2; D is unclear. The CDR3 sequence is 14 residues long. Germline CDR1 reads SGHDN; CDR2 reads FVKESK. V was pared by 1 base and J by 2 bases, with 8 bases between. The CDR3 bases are TGTGCCAGCAGCCAAGTGAACAGCAACTATGGCTACACCTTC. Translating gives CASSQVNSNYGYTF. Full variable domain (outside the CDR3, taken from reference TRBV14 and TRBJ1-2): EAGVTQFPSHSVIEKGQTVTLRCDPISGHDNLYWYRRVMGKEIKFLLHFVKESKQDESGMPNNRFLAERTGGTYSTLKVQPAELEDSGVYFCASSQVNSNYGYTFGSGTRLTVV.

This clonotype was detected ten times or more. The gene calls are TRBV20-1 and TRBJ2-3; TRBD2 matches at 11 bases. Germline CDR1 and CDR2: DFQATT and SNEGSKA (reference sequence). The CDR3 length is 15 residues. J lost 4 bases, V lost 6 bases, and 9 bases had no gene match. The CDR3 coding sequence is TGCAGTGCCCCACGACTAGCGGGGAGCTCAGATACGCAGTATTTT. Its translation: CSAPRLAGSSDTQYF.

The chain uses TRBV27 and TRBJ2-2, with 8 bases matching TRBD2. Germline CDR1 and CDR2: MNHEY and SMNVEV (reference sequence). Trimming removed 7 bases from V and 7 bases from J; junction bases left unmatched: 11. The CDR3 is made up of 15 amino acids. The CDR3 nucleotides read TGTGCCAGCATCGCAAGCGGGGGAGTTGGCGGGGAGCTGTTTTTT. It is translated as CASIASGGVGGELFF.

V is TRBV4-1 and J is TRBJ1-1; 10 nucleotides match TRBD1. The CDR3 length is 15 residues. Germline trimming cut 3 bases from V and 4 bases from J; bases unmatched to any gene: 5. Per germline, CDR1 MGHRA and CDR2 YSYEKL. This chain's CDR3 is CASSQADRGLTEAFF. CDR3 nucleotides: TGCGCCAGCAGCCAGGCTGACAGGGGGCTCACTGAAGCTTTCTTT.

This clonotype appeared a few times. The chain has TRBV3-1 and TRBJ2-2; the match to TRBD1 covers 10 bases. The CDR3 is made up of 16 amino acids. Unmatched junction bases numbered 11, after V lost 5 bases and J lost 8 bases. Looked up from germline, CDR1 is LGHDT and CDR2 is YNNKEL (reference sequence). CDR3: CASSSRDRGPGGELFF. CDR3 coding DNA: TGTGCCAGCAGCTCCCGGGACAGGGGCCCGGGGGGGGAGCTGTTTTTT.

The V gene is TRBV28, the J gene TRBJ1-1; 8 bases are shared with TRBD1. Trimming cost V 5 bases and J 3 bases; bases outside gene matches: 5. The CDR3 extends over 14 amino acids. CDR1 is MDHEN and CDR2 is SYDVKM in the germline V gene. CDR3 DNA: TGTGCCAGCAGTCCAGGGGGCGATGACACTGAAGCTTTCTTT. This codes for CASSPGGDDTEAFF.